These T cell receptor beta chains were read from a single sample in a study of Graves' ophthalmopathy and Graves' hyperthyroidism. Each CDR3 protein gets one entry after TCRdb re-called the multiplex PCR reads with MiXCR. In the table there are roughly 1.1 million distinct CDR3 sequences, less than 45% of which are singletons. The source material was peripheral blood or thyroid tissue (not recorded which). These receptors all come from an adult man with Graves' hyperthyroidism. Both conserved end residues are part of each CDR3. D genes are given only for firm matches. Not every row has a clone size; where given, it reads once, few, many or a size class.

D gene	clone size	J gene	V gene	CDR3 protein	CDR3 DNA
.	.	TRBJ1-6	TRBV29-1	CSLVWGGGDNSPLHF	TGCAGCTTAGTATGGGGGGGAGGCGATAATTCACCCCTCCACTTT
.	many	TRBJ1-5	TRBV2	CASRVAGKGSNQPQHF	TGTGCCAGCAGAGTAGCAGGGAAAGGGAGCAATCAGCCCCAGCATTTT
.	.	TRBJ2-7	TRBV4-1	CASSQDMEDGVPYEQYF	TGTGCCAGCAGCCAAGATATGGAGGACGGAGTTCCCTACGAGCAGTACTTC
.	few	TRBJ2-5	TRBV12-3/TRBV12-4	CASSPSGPPGETQYF	TGTGCCAGCAGTCCCTCTGGGCCTCCGGGGGAGACCCAGTACTTC
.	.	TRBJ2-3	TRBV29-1	CSVLSGTDTQYF	TGCAGCGTTTTGTCGGGGACAGATACGCAGTATTTT
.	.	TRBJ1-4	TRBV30	CAWRRGSNEKLFF	TGTGCCTGGAGAAGAGGTTCTAATGAAAAACTGTTTTTT
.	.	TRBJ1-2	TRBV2	CASTAQLGVGGYTF	TGTGCCAGCACCGCCCAATTGGGGGTTGGTGGCTACACCTTC
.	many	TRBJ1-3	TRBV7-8	CASSRLASSGNTIYF	TGTGCCAGCAGCCGACTGGCCAGCTCTGGAAACACCATATATTTT
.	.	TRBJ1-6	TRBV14	CASSQDRLGGSPLHF	TGTGCCAGCAGCCAAGATCGGTTGGGGGGTTCACCCCTCCACTTT
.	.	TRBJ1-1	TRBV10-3	CAINKDDTKAFF	TGTGCCATCAATAAAGACGATACCAAAGCTTTCTTT
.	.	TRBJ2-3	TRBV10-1	CASSEANWTSTDTQYF	TGCGCCAGCAGTGAGGCCAACTGGACTAGCACAGATACGCAGTATTTT
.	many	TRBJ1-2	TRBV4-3	CASSQDAGRLTF	TGCGCCAGCAGCCAAGACGCAGGGCGCCTAACCTTC
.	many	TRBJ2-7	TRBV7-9	CASSLAGTIYEQYF	TGTGCCAGCAGCTTAGCGGGTACCATCTACGAGCAGTACTTC
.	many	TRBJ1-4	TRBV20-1	CSARLTGLNEKLFF	TGCAGTGCCCGTCTGACAGGACTAAATGAAAAACTGTTTTTT
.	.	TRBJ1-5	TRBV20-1	CSAQRWGSDQPQHF	TGCAGTGCCCAGAGATGGGGGTCGGATCAGCCCCAGCATTTT
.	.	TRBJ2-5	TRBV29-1	CSVVGRDGAQYF	TGCAGCGTTGTTGGTCGGGACGGGGCCCAGTACTTC
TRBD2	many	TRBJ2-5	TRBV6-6	CASSWGAGEAVETQYF	TGTGCCAGCAGTTGGGGAGCGGGAGAGGCTGTCGAGACCCAGTACTTC
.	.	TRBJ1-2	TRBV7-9	CASSLMGLGYGYTF	TGTGCCAGCAGCTTAATGGGCCTGGGCTATGGCTACACCTTC
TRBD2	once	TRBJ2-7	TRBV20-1	CSASLGTSGSYEQYF	TGCAGTGCTAGTCTTGGGACTAGCGGATCCTACGAGCAGTACTTC
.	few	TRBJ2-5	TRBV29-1	CSVEGRLETQYF	TGCAGCGTTGAAGGGCGGTTAGAGACCCAGTACTTC
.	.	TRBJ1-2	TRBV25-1	CATNQAPIQGRRGYTF	TGTGCCACCAACCAGGCTCCTATACAGGGAAGGAGAGGCTACACCTTC
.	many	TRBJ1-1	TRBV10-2	CASSYKGGTEAFF	TGCGCCAGCAGCTATAAGGGTGGCACTGAAGCTTTCTTT
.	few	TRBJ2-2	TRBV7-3	CASSPKGGPGELFF	TGTGCCAGCAGCCCGAAAGGGGGGCCCGGGGAGCTGTTTTTT
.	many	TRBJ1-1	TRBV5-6	CASSSNRWTWAEAFF	TGTGCCAGCAGCTCTAACAGGTGGACGTGGGCTGAAGCTTTCTTT
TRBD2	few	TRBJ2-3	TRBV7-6	CASSLVTGLAGEDGTDTQYF	TGTGCCAGCAGCTTAGTTACGGGACTAGCGGGAGAGGATGGCACAGATACGCAGTATTTT
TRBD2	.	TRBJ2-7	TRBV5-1	CASSSGLAGGRSYEQYF	TGCGCCAGCAGCTCGGGACTAGCGGGGGGCCGATCCTACGAGCAGTACTTC
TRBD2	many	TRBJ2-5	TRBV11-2	CASSNSGTETQYF	TGTGCCAGCAGCAACAGCGGGACGGAGACCCAGTACTTC
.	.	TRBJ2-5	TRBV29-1	CSVEGGIGETQYF	TGCAGCGTTGAGGGCGGGATTGGGGAGACCCAGTACTTC